This record covers a single TCR beta chain. No cognate antigen has been identified for it. Per-base qualities were not stored, and no clone one base away is much larger. To identify antigen-specific CD4+ T cell clonotypes by their expansion, the ViraFEST assay first stimulated PBMC with viral peptide pools and then applied TCR sequencing. After 10 days of culture, CD4+ T cells were isolated with the EasySep CD4+ T cell isolation kit. None of the healthy vaccine recipients had a prior SARS-CoV-2 infection, which was confirmed by nucleocapsid antibody tests that came back negative both before and after vaccination. Approximately 2 million PBMC per well were cultured with roughly 10 ug/ml peptides in IMDM containing approximately 4.7% human AB serum, roughly 10 IU/ml IL-2 and gentamicin. On days 3 and 7, half of the culture medium was replaced with fresh IL-2-containing medium. Unless noted otherwise, every peptide stimulation condition was cultured in triplicate wells. PBMC were separated from whole blood using Ficoll-Paque Plus gradient centrifugation and were then either cryopreserved at -140C or used fresh. The overlapping peptide pools covered the spike proteins of SARS-CoV-2 as well as those of the common cold coronaviruses HCoV-NL63, HCoV-OC43 and HCoV-229E. The QIAamp micro DNA kit was used to extract genomic DNA from the cultured CD4+ T cells.

The sample is drawn from a study of vaccination effects on CD4 cells after COVID-19 (dated by TCRdb to between 2021 and 2024). General notes on the study: Each participant received two doses of an mRNA SARS-CoV-2 vaccine, either BNT162b2 or mRNA-1273. The study compared SARS-CoV-2 spike-specific CD4+ TCR repertoires before and after mRNA vaccination in COVID-19 convalescent patients and infection-naive vaccine recipients. Altogether, about 10 COVID-19 convalescent patients and a few SARS-CoV-2-naive healthy vaccine recipients made up the full study. Cultures from other donors in the study were sequenced with the Oncomine TCR Beta short-read assay on an Illumina iSeq 100. Study-wide conclusions, independent of this receptor: Clones induced by infection and clones induced by vaccination both contracted markedly at late timepoints after vaccination, which fits with T cell responses waning over time. In healthy vaccine recipients, vaccine-induced clones were almost all SARS-CoV-2 mono-reactive, with only 1 of 255 being cross-reactive with common cold coronaviruses. The study was limited by a small number of convalescent patients, and early post-infection timepoints were lacking.

Libraries came from the immunoSEQ multiplex PCR assay. DNA from the cultured and isolated CD4+ T cells underwent TCR beta CDR3 sequencing. The source study handled its data this way. Non-productive TCR sequences were removed and reads were trimmed to the CDR3 region, keeping CDR3s of at least 7 amino acids. Antigen-specific clonotypes were identified using the MANAFEST web app by comparison of expansion in peptide wells against reference cultures. To count as positive, a clone had to show expansion at FDR<0.05 compared with the reference and with all other wells, an odds ratio above 5, and a frequency above 0.1% in two replicate wells. Cross-reactive clonotypes were defined as significantly expanded in SARS-CoV-2 spike wells and in at least one common cold coronavirus spike condition. Using the stringdist R package, CDR3 similarity was measured by Levenshtein distance, and unrooted trees were constructed with ape in R 3.6.1. What TCRdb holds here is the immuneACCESS table cut down to in-frame rearrangements. Part of the clones is not present; checked against another copy, under half of the missing clones reflect an unresolved V gene, and the others are unexplained. V, J and clone size reflect that table, while D and trimming were determined from the DNA. The sample yields approximately 82,000 clones; around 70% were counted once. About 1.7% of the sample lies in the top ten.

Via the germline V gene, CDR1 is MNHEY and CDR2 SVGAGI. The V end loses 3 bases and the J end loses 0 bases, and a stretch of 6 bases separates them. Its CDR3 holds 15 amino acids, cysteine through phenylalanine. Only CDR3 DNA remains: 45 bases, in frame from the first base. The chain links TRBV6-5 with TRBJ2-6, and perhaps TRBD1 as D gene, on 5 matching bases. The sequenced sample was CD4+ T cells from PBMCs cultured with HCoV-229E spike peptides, obtained before COVID-19 vaccination. The cell subset or site tag for this specimen amounts to: HCoV-229E spike overlapping peptide pool stimulation. The TCR sequence derives from a human donor who received a COVID-19 vaccine. The CDR3 protein: CASSYQGSGANVLTF. The nucleotide sequence reads TGTGCCAGCAGTTATCAGGGCTCTGGGGCCAACGTCCTGACTTTC.